The clone carrying this T cell receptor (beta chain) showed up just a few times. Germline loops: CDR1 SQVTM, CDR2 ANQGSEA. The CDR3 covers 16 residues. V lost 5 bases and J lost 4; bases outside the gene matches: 13. The sample originates from a study of T cells in Graves' hyperthyroidism and ophthalmopathy. Across the study: At initial diagnosis, before any treatment had begun, peripheral blood was obtained.

What was amplified from RNA transcripts were TCR beta CDR3 regions. In the first-round RT-PCR of the TCR CDR3, the HTBI primer set was used. TCRdb used MiXCR to reprocess the multiplex PCR reads, holding one entry per CDR3 protein. The repertoire holds about 710,000 distinct CDR3 sequences, approximately 16% seen once, with 8.4% in the top ten. The V and J genes are TRBV29-1 and TRBJ2-3, with 9 nucleotides matching TRBD2. What was sequenced was blood. The origin of this receptor is a man aged 18 to 35 with Graves' hyperthyroidism. The CDR3 bases are TGCAGCGTTAAGAAGGTAGCGGGAGTCGGGGCAGATACGCAGTATTTT. Its translation is CSVKKVAGVGADTQYF.